This entry lists 31 T cell receptor beta chains sequenced from one sample in a study of T cells in Graves' hyperthyroidism and ophthalmopathy. Researchers took RNA transcripts and amplified the TCR beta CDR3 regions from them. The study used the HTBI primer set for a first-round RT-PCR of the TCR CDR3. From the multiplex PCR reads, TCRdb called clonotypes with MiXCR, one entry per CDR3 protein. The table has approximately 690,000 distinct CDR3 sequences, roughly 15% seen once. The sequencing sample was made of blood. These receptors were taken from a woman aged 45-65 years with Graves' ophthalmopathy.

This clonotype was seen ten or more times. This rearrangement joins TRBV2 to TRBJ2-1; D uncertain. CDR3 length: 12 amino acids. Germline V lookup: CDR1 SNHLY, CDR2 FYNNEI. V lost 6 bases to trimming and J lost 5 bases, with 8 bases between them. The CDR3 loop reads CASRDTNNEQFF. CDR3 DNA: TGTGCCAGCAGAGATACCAACAATGAGCAGTTCTTC.

This clonotype was found many times. The V call is TRBV28, the J call TRBJ1-6, with a tentative D call TRBD1 (6 bases). Germline assignment: CDR1 MDHEN and CDR2 SYDVKM. The CDR3 totals 15 residues. The germline V and J ends were trimmed by 6 bases and 8 bases, with 17 bases remaining between them. The CDR3 here is CASSYRQARDSPLHF. The CDR3 bases are TGTGCCAGCAGCTACCGACAGGCTCGGGATTCACCCCTCCACTTT.

This clonotype was observed at least ten times. The chain links TRBV20-1 to TRBJ2-5; possible D gene TRBD1, 6 bases. The V and J ends lost 0 bases and 4 bases respectively, with 12 bases between them. Germline V CDR1 and CDR2: DFQATT, SNEGSKA (reference sequence). CDR3 size: 14 residues. The CDR3 is CSARDYKGGETQYF. CDR3 sequence (DNA): TGCAGTGCTAGAGATTACAAAGGGGGAGAGACCCAGTACTTC.

The V and J genes are TRBV5-1 and TRBJ2-1; TRBD1 is a possible D gene (6 bases). Germline-derived CDR1 and CDR2 are SGHRS and YFSETQ. V was pared by 3 bases and J by 10 bases, with 20 bases between. This CDR3 has 15 residues. In DNA, the CDR3 is TGCGCCAGCAGCTCCTACAGGGCTCCACTGGGGGAGCAGTTCTTC. Translated, it gives CASSSYRAPLGEQFF. The whole variable domain, remainder taken from reference TRBV5-1 and TRBJ2-1, is KAGVTQTPRYLIKTRGQQVTLSCSPISGHRSVSWYQQTPGQGLQFLFEYFSETQRNKGNFPGRFSGRQFSNSRSEMNVSTLELGDSALYLCASSSYRAPLGEQFFGPGTRLTVL.

The chain joins TRBV4-2 to TRBJ2-5, with TRBD2 as a possible D gene (5 bases). The CDR3 is 14 residues long. The germline V and J ends were trimmed by 1 base and 5 bases, with 11 bases remaining between them. The V gene's germline CDR1 is LGHNA and CDR2 YNFKEQ. DNA of the CDR3: TGTGCCAGCAGCCAAGTCGCGGGTCGGGAGACCCAGTACTTC. This encodes CASSQVAGRETQYF.

This clonotype has at least ten counts. The J gene is TRBJ1-2, the V gene TRBV28; D is uncertain. The CDR3 spans 13 residues. Germline V gives CDR1 MDHEN, CDR2 SYDVKM. The germline V and J ends were trimmed by 1 base and 2 bases, with 5 bases remaining between them. CDR3 DNA sequence: TGTGCCAGCAGTTTATTCTGGAACTATGGCTACACCTTC. Translated, it gives CASSLFWNYGYTF.

The V and J genes are TRBV3-1 and TRBJ2-1; 7 nucleotides agree with TRBD2. The CDR3 runs 16 residues. The V and J ends lost 1 base and 4 bases, in that order; junction bases with no gene match: 7. CDR1 and CDR2 from the germline V gene are LGHDT and YNNKEL (reference sequence). As DNA, the CDR3 is TGTGCCAGCAGCCAAGTTGGGAGGGTGGAGTACAATGAGCAGTTCTTC. This codes for CASSQVGRVEYNEQFF.

This chain connects TRBV9 to TRBJ2-3, with unresolved D. CDR3 size: 19 residues. Germline V gene data show CDR1 as SGDLS and CDR2 as YYNGEE. Trimming cost V 3 bases and J 0 bases, with 23 bases left between them. The CDR3 sequence is CASSGSPLTHFTSTDTQYF. CDR3 nucleotide sequence: TGTGCCAGCAGCGGGAGTCCCTTAACCCACTTTACTAGCACAGATACGCAGTATTTT.

This clonotype occurred a few times. The rearrangement joins TRBV5-4 to TRBJ2-1; D is tentatively TRBD1 or TRBD2 (5 bases each). The V gene's germline CDR1 is SGHNT and CDR2 YYREEE (reference sequence). Between the trimmed V and J ends, which lost 5 bases and 0 bases, there was a span of 12 bases. The CDR3 extends over 15 amino acids. CDR3 loop: CASSWDASSYNEQFF. In DNA, the CDR3 is TGTGCCAGCAGTTGGGACGCCAGCTCCTACAATGAGCAGTTCTTC.

This clonotype was counted at least ten times. The chain has TRBV27 and TRBJ2-1; 8 nucleotides align to TRBD2. From germline, CDR1 is MNHEY and CDR2 SMNVEV (reference sequence). The ends lost 3 bases at V and 7 bases at J; junction bases unmatched: 8. The CDR3 length is 15 residues. The CDR3: CASSLGREGTNEQFF. The CDR3 region has the DNA TGTGCCAGCAGTTTGGGTCGGGAGGGGACGAATGAGCAGTTCTTC.

This clonotype was seen only a few times. The chain recombines TRBV20-1 with TRBJ1-4; TRBD1 matches at 7 bases. Losses at the gene ends were 6 bases for V and 1 base for J; bases not matched to a gene: 8. CDR1 is DFQATT, CDR2 SNEGSKA, per germline (reference sequence). The CDR3 is 15 residues long. This chain's CDR3 is CSAGEGGRTNEKLFF. CDR3 coding DNA: TGCAGTGCCGGGGAAGGGGGCCGAACTAATGAAAAACTGTTTTTT.

This clonotype was seen repeatedly, ten times or more. This sequence joins TRBV7-2 and TRBJ2-1; D gene unclear. V lost 1 base and J lost 5, with 6 bases in between. The CDR3 length is 13 residues. In germline, CDR1 is SGHTA, CDR2 FQGNSA. CDR3 region: CASSLEPNNEQFF. The CDR3 DNA is TGTGCCAGCAGCTTAGAACCGAACAATGAGCAGTTCTTC.

This clonotype was counted at least ten times. This rearrangement joins TRBV7-3 to TRBJ2-3, with TRBD2 matching 7 bases. Germline V gives CDR1 SGHTA, CDR2 FQGTGA. The ends lost 2 bases at V and 2 bases at J; junction bases unmatched: 4. The CDR3 has 15 amino acids. The CDR3 reads CASSLVAGLTDTQYF. DNA of the CDR3: TGTGCCAGCAGCTTAGTAGCGGGCCTCACAGATACGCAGTATTTT.

The rearrangement joins TRBV5-1 to TRBJ2-7, with 11 positions matching TRBD2. The junction had 6 bases not matched to a gene; V was cut back by 4 bases and J by 3 bases. CDR3 size: 15 residues. Germline assignment: CDR1 SGHRS and CDR2 YFSETQ. CDR3 DNA sequence: TGCGCCAGCAGCCGGGGACTAGCGGCTAACTACGAGCAGTACTTC. This codes for CASSRGLAANYEQYF.

This clonotype was detected many times. The gene calls are TRBV28 and TRBJ2-5, with TRBD1 identical over 7 bases. The CDR3 totals 14 residues. With V trimmed by 5 bases and J by 2 bases, 5 bases remained unmatched. The germline V gene has CDR1 MDHEN and CDR2 SYDVKM. CDR3 bases: TGTGCCAGCAGTATGACAGGGCTACAAGAGACCCAGTACTTC. It encodes CASSMTGLQETQYF.

This clonotype was found many times. The J gene is TRBJ1-2, the V gene TRBV30; D is ambiguous. Germline CDR1 reads GTSNPN; CDR2 reads SVGIG (reference sequence). The V and J ends lost 5 bases and 8 bases respectively, with 18 bases between them. The CDR3 extends over 13 amino acids. DNA for the CDR3: TGTGCCTGGGGCCTTAACGGACCGCCGGGCTACACCTTC. Residues: CAWGLNGPPGYTF.

In this sample, this clonotype turned up many times. This chain links TRBV2 with TRBJ2-1; 9 nucleotides line up with TRBD2. Germline lookup yields CDR1 SNHLY and CDR2 FYNNEI. CDR3 length equals 17 residues. The V and J ends lost 5 bases and 5 bases, in that order; junction bases with no gene match: 13. CDR3 in amino acids: CASSKGGSGRSNNEQFF. Written as DNA, the CDR3 is TGTGCCAGCAGTAAAGGAGGTAGCGGGAGATCAAACAATGAGCAGTTCTTC.

As regards this clonotype: Just one base apart from a much larger clone, this may be a read error. The chain uses TRBV7-2 and TRBJ2-2; perhaps TRBD2 as D (6 bases). This CDR3 has 14 amino acids. Germline V lookup: CDR1 SGHTA, CDR2 FQGNSA. CDR3 coding DNA: TGTGCCAGCGGCTTAGTTGCGGGATCCGGGGAGCTGTTTTTT. As protein: CASGLVAGSGELFF.

The sample holds many counts of this clonotype. The chain is built from TRBV6-5 and TRBJ1-1; the D is unclear. The ends were cut back, 2 bases at V and 2 bases at J, with 9 bases in the middle. Germline CDR1 is MNHEY and CDR2 is SVGAGI. The CDR3 sequence is 14 residues long. The CDR3, as DNA: TGTGCCAGCAGTTACGGGTGGGGTAACACTGAAGCTTTCTTT. Translating gives CASSYGWGNTEAFF.

This clonotype was seen repeatedly, ten times or more. The chain carries TRBV12-3 or TRBV12-4 and TRBJ2-6, with D tentatively TRBD1 or TRBD2 (6 bases each). The CDR3 consists of 13 residues. Between the trimmed V and J ends, which lost 7 bases and 13 bases, there was a span of 17 bases. The CDR3 loop reads CASTWTGARVLTF. The CDR3 DNA sequence: TGTGCCAGCACCTGGACGGGGGCTAGGGTCCTGACTTTC.

This clonotype was observed at least ten times. The gene calls are TRBV5-1 and TRBJ2-1, with 15 bases matching TRBD2. J lost 7 bases, V lost 2 bases, and 4 bases had no gene match. Looked up from germline, CDR1 is SGHRS and CDR2 is YFSETQ. This CDR3 has 16 amino acids. CDR3 DNA: TGCGCCAGCAGCTTAGGGACTAGCGGGAGGAGTAATGAGCAGTTCTTC. It encodes CASSLGTSGRSNEQFF.

This clonotype occurred many times. The chain has TRBV6-5 and TRBJ2-1, with 12 positions matching TRBD2. Per germline, CDR1 MNHEY and CDR2 SVGAGI. CDR3 size: 15 residues. With 2 bases clipped from V and 10 bases from J, the junction kept 6 bases outside the gene matches. CDR3 protein: CASSYLGLAGEEQFF. DNA of the CDR3: TGTGCCAGCAGTTACCTGGGACTAGCGGGCGAGGAGCAGTTCTTC.

This clonotype showed up just a few times. The junction does not match germline at one end; this may be a read error. V and J are TRBV7-2 and TRBJ2-5; D call uncertain. This CDR3 is built from 14 residues. The germline gives CDR1 SGHTA, CDR2 FQGNSA. Here the CDR3 DNA reads TGTGCCAGCAGCTTAGGTAGCCACCAAGGGACCCAGTACTTC. Its translation: CASSLGSHQGTQYF.

This clonotype appeared many times. This CDR3 reads CASSLDRVYGYTF. CDR3 DNA sequence: TGTGCCAGCTCACTAGACAGGGTGTATGGCTACACCTTC. This chain links TRBV7-2 with TRBJ1-2; 7 nucleotides align to TRBD1. With V trimmed by 8 bases and J by 5 bases, 8 bases remained unmatched. Germline CDR1 is SGHTA and CDR2 is FQGNSA. The CDR3 contains 13 residues. The full variable domain, completed using reference TRBV7-2 and TRBJ1-2, is GAGVSQSPSNKVTEKGKDVELRCDPISGHTALYWYRQSLGQGLEFLIYFQGNSAPDKSGLPSDRFSAERTGGSVSTLTIQRTQQEDSAVYLCASSLDRVYGYTFGSGTRLTVV.

V gene TRBV7-9 combines with J gene TRBJ2-1; TRBD2 agrees at 10 bases. V shed 5 bases, J shed 0 bases, and the junction held 7 bases outside the gene matches. The CDR3 is 17 residues long. Germline V gene data show CDR1 as SEHNR and CDR2 as FQNEAQ (reference sequence). CDR3 nucleotides: TGTGCCAGCAGCACGCCGGGACTAGCGAGCTCCTACAATGAGCAGTTCTTC. Its translation is CASSTPGLASSYNEQFF.

This clonotype was seen ten or more times. The chain combines TRBV30 with TRBJ2-7; 8 bases match TRBD1. The CDR3 covers 15 residues. Germline V gene lookup returns CDR1 GTSNPN and CDR2 SVGIG (reference sequence). Trimming cost V 0 bases and J 2 bases; bases outside gene matches: 6. CDR3 sequence: CAWSVGQGAAYEQYF. CDR3 coding DNA: TGTGCCTGGAGTGTTGGGCAGGGGGCCGCCTACGAGCAGTACTTC.

In this sample, this clonotype turned up many times. The CDR3 region has the DNA TGCAGTGCTAGGGTTCCTAGCGGATACGAGCAGTACTTC. Amino acids: CSARVPSGYEQYF. The chain has TRBV20-1 and TRBJ2-7; 7 bases line up with TRBD2. The CDR3 length is 13 residues. J was trimmed by 4 bases and V by 3 bases; bases with no gene match: 6. Germline lookup yields CDR1 DFQATT and CDR2 SNEGSKA (reference sequence).

A few counts support this clonotype. The chain employs TRBV15 and TRBJ1-2; the D is unclear. CDR3 size: 15 residues. Germline V gene sequence: CDR1 LNHNV, CDR2 YYDKDF (reference sequence). Between the trimmed V and J ends, which lost 0 bases and 8 bases, there was a span of 16 bases. CDR3 residues: CATSRDLGGVEGYTF. As DNA, the CDR3 is TGTGCCACCAGCAGAGATCTGGGCGGGGTGGAAGGCTACACCTTC.

The V and J genes are TRBV15 and TRBJ1-5, with a possible D match to TRBD1 (6 bases). The V gene lost 9 bases and the J gene lost 4 bases, with 10 bases spanning the gap. Per the germline V gene, CDR1 is LNHNV and CDR2 is YYDKDF (reference sequence). The CDR3 has 12 residues. Here the CDR3 DNA reads TGTGCCACTGAACAGGGAAATCAGCCCCAGCATTTT. Its protein is CATEQGNQPQHF.

This clonotype was picked up many times. This chain joins TRBV7-8 and TRBJ2-3; the match to TRBD2 covers 7 bases. The germline V gene encodes CDR1 SGHVS and CDR2 FQNEAQ. The V and J ends lost 0 bases and 4 bases, in that order; junction bases with no gene match: 13. This CDR3 has 18 residues. The CDR3 DNA is TGTGCCAGCAGCTTAGCCCCGACTAGCCAAGGGAGAGCAGATACGCAGTATTTT. Translated: CASSLAPTSQGRADTQYF.

This clonotype was recorded at least ten times. This sequence joins TRBV7-9 and TRBJ2-2; 7 bases agree with TRBD1. This CDR3 region has 15 residues. Germline CDR1 SEHNR, CDR2 FQNEAQ (reference sequence). Trimming removed 6 bases from V and 4 bases from J; junction bases left unmatched: 8. The CDR3 DNA follows: TGTGCCAGCAGTCACAACAGGGGCGGCACCGGGGAGCTGTTTTTT. Residues: CASSHNRGGTGELFF.